These T cell receptor beta chains were read from a single sample in a study of T cell responses to AZD1222 COVID-19 vaccine. Here immunoSEQ multiplex PCR was the method, and the copy in TCRdb shows in-frame clones only, minus some. The table has 150,000 to 200,000 clones, approximately 93% seen once. Specimen: peripheral blood, collected 28 days after the second AZD1222 dose. Receptors originate from an adult who received the AZD1222 COVID-19 vaccine. Each CDR3 is given with its conserved first and last residue. D genes are given only for firm matches. The size field is filled for only some rows; it gives once, few, many or a size class.

v_gene	j_gene	d_gene	abundance	CDR3nt	CDR3aa
TRBV24-1	TRBJ2-1	TRBD1	.	TGTGCCACCAGTGATGGTGGACAGGGGCCAGGGGAGCAGTTCTTC	CATSDGGQGPGEQFF
TRBV4-1	TRBJ1-2	TRBD1	.	TGCGCCAGCAGCCAAGAAGCCGTGGGACAGATCTATGGCTACACCTTC	CASSQEAVGQIYGYTF
TRBV2	TRBJ1-5	.	once	TGTGCCAGCAGCGAGACAGGCTATCAGCCCCAGCATTTT	CASSETGYQPQHF
TRBV5-4	TRBJ1-1	.	.	TGTGCCAGCAGCCCCAGGAACACTGAAGCTTTCTTT	CASSPRNTEAFF
TRBV29-1	TRBJ2-7	TRBD2	.	TGCAGCGTTGAAGGGGGATTTAGTAGGGCTAGCGGGAGCTACGAGCAGTACTTC	CSVEGGFSRASGSYEQYF
TRBV5-5	TRBJ2-6	.	.	TGTGCCAGCAGCTTCCCCTCTGGGGCCAACGTCCTGACTTTC	CASSFPSGANVLTF
TRBV19	TRBJ1-2	TRBD1	.	TGTGCCAGTAGTATAATGAGGACAGGAAAGGAGGACTATGGCTACACCTTC	CASSIMRTGKEDYGYTF
TRBV5-1	TRBJ1-1	.	.	TGCGCCAGCAGCTCCGGACGGAATTGGGCCACTGAAGCTTTCTTT	CASSSGRNWATEAFF
TRBV5-1	TRBJ1-1	TRBD1	.	TGCGCCAGCAGCATCGGACAGGGGATCATGAACACTGAAGCTTTCTTT	CASSIGQGIMNTEAFF
TRBV2	TRBJ2-3	TRBD2	.	TGTGCCAGCAGTGAAGCGCTTGTAGCGGGAGAGCGGGGAGATACGCAGTATTTT	CASSEALVAGERGDTQYF
TRBV4-1	TRBJ1-4	.	.	TGCGCCAGCAGCCACTGGGGGAGTTCGACTAATGAAAAACTGTTTTTT	CASSHWGSSTNEKLFF
TRBV6-4	TRBJ2-1	.	.	TGTGCCAGCAGTCCCGTGGCCGGGACAAATTACAATGAGCAGTTCTTC	CASSPVAGTNYNEQFF
TRBV19	TRBJ2-1	TRBD2	.	TGTGCCAGTAAGCCCGGTGGAGCGGGAGGAGGCTATGAGCAGTTCTTC	CASKPGGAGGGYEQFF
TRBV5-1	TRBJ2-4	.	.	TGCGCCAGCAGCTTGGGGGGATATAACATTCAGTACTTC	CASSLGGYNIQYF
TRBV24-1	TRBJ1-3	.	.	TGTGCCACCAGTGAGGACCCGGGGATGGCTGGAAACACCATATATTTT	CATSEDPGMAGNTIYF
TRBV14	TRBJ2-1	.	.	TGTGCCAGCAGCCAAGGGCGGAACAATGAGCAGTTCTTC	CASSQGRNNEQFF
TRBV19	TRBJ2-3	TRBD1	.	TGTGCCAGTAGCACCGGGACAGGGGGCACAGATACGCAGTATTTT	CASSTGTGGTDTQYF
TRBV11-2	TRBJ2-1	.	once	TGTGCCAGCAGCTTAGGGAGTAGCGGCGACAATGAGCAGTTCTTC	CASSLGSSGDNEQFF
TRBV5-1	TRBJ2-2	.	.	TGCGCCAGCAGCTCCGAGGGGTTAAACACCGGGGAGCTGTTTTTT	CASSSEGLNTGELFF
TRBV27	TRBJ2-2	.	.	TGTGCCAGCAGTTTCGGCATCACCGGGGAGCTGTTTTTT	CASSFGITGELFF
TRBV11-2	TRBJ1-4	.	.	TGTGCCAGCAGCTTAGGGGTTCGGGAAAAACTGTTTTTT	CASSLGVREKLFF
TRBV10-1	TRBJ2-7	TRBD1	.	TGCGCCAGCAGTGCTGGACAGGGGTCTTACGAGCAGTACTTC	CASSAGQGSYEQYF
TRBV24-1	TRBJ2-2	.	once	TGTGCCACCCGCCCCCATGACACCGGGGAGCTGTTTTTT	CATRPHDTGELFF
TRBV5-1	TRBJ2-3	.	.	TGCGCCAGCAGCCGATCCCGGGGGGCCAGCACAGATACGCAGTATTTT	CASSRSRGASTDTQYF
TRBV5-4	TRBJ2-1	TRBD2	.	TGTGCCAGCAGCTTGGGTAGCGGGAGGGCCAGTGAGCAGTTCTTC	CASSLGSGRASEQFF
TRBV18	TRBJ2-5	.	few	TGTGCCAGCTCACTTGGACGCAGTCCTGAGACCCAGTACTTC	CASSLGRSPETQYF
TRBV5-5	TRBJ2-7	TRBD1	.	TGTGCCAGCAGCTTCAACCCGGGACAGGGCTACGAGCAGTACTTC	CASSFNPGQGYEQYF
TRBV11-3	TRBJ2-1	.	.	TGTGCCAGCAGCTTAGACGGGGGCAATGAGCAGTTCTTC	CASSLDGGNEQFF